Shown below are 32 T cell receptor beta chains from a single sample sequenced in a study of blood T cells in healthy people across ages. The second PCR ran about 6 to 12 cycles with a sample-barcoded 5' primer and J-beta primers. One entry per CDR3 protein results from TCRdb running MiXCR on the 5' RACE reads. Among about a million distinct CDR3 sequences listed, just over 50% were seen once. The sequencing input was blood. The receptors stem from a woman aged 60-70 years in good health.

This clonotype has just a few counts. This chain uses TRBV7-2 with TRBJ1-4, with 7 bases matching TRBD1. V gave up 4 bases and J gave up 4 bases; unmatched junction bases: 3. Germline V gene sequence: CDR1 SGHTA, CDR2 FQGNSA. CDR3 length: 14 residues. Here the CDR3 DNA reads TGTGCCAGCAGCTCGGGACAGTTTAATGAAAAACTGTTTTTT. Translated, it gives CASSSGQFNEKLFF.

The chain recombines TRBV6-6 with TRBJ2-3; the D gene is possibly TRBD1 (6 bases). The CDR3 runs 14 residues. The germline CDR1 and CDR2 sequences are MNHNY and SVGAGI (reference sequence). Between the trimmed V and J ends, which lost 7 bases and 6 bases, there was a span of 17 bases. Here the CDR3 reads CASKGGDDTDTQYF. CDR3 coding DNA: TGTGCCAGCAAAGGGGGAGATGACACGGATACGCAGTATTTT.

This clonotype was detected only a few times. The chain joins TRBV29-1 to TRBJ2-7, with D possibly matching TRBD2 (5 bases). V lost 6 bases and J 2 bases, leaving 26 bases between the germline ends. The CDR3 has 17 residues. Germline lookup yields CDR1 SQVTM and CDR2 ANQGSEA. The CDR3 protein is CSVGPGLAFGEAYEQYF. In nucleotides, the CDR3 is TGCAGCGTCGGCCCGGGGTTAGCCTTTGGCGAGGCCTACGAGCAGTACTTC.

The chain links TRBV7-2 to TRBJ2-7; D not certain. The germline CDR1 and CDR2 sequences are SGHTA and FQGNSA. This CDR3 is 14 amino acids long. V lost 3 bases, J lost 7 bases, and 16 bases lay in between. DNA for the CDR3: TGTGCCAGCAGCTTCTCCTCCTATGGGAATGAGCAGTACTTC. It encodes CASSFSSYGNEQYF.

This chain joins TRBV5-1 and TRBJ2-3; the D is unclear. V shed 1 base and J shed 5 bases, with 14 bases lying between them. This CDR3 spans 15 amino acids. CDR1 SGHRS and CDR2 YFSETQ come from the germline V gene. The CDR3 reads CASSLITPSRDTQYF. Here the CDR3 DNA reads TGCGCCAGCAGCTTGATCACGCCCTCTAGAGATACGCAGTATTTT.

V gene TRBV20-1 combines with J gene TRBJ2-7, with D unresolved. This CDR3 is built from 14 residues. Per germline, CDR1 DFQATT and CDR2 SNEGSKA (reference sequence). The V end lost 6 bases, the J end lost 2 bases, and 17 bases lay between the germline ends. The CDR3 DNA reads as TGCAGTGCGAAATGGGCCAGCGTTGCCTACGAGCAGTACTTC. The encoded protein is CSAKWASVAYEQYF.

The rearrangement joins TRBV29-1 to TRBJ2-3; D might be TRBD1 (7 bases). CDR3 size: 15 residues. Per germline, CDR1 SQVTM and CDR2 ANQGSEA. V shed 3 bases and J shed 3 bases, with 16 bases lying between them. The CDR3 sequence is CSVEGRGAATDTQYF. CDR3 nucleotide sequence: TGCAGCGTTGAGGGCAGGGGGGCGGCAACAGATACGCAGTATTTT.

The rearrangement links TRBV2 to TRBJ2-7, with 10 positions matching TRBD2. V shed 8 bases, J shed 6 bases, and the junction held 7 bases outside the gene matches. Germline loops: CDR1 SNHLY, CDR2 FYNNEI. CDR3 length equals 13 residues. DNA of the CDR3: TGTGCCAGCGTAGCGGGAGGTAGCGTCGAGCAGTACTTC. It is translated as CASVAGGSVEQYF.

The J gene is TRBJ2-4, the V gene TRBV2; perhaps TRBD1 as D (5 bases). The J call may be wrong; the DNA end is better matched by TRBJ2-7. The CDR3 consists of 14 residues. Germline V gives CDR1 SNHLY, CDR2 FYNNEI. The CDR3 reads CASSGRPGSNEQYF. CDR3 DNA sequence: TGTGCCAGCAGTGGTCGTCCAGGGTCCAACGAGCAGTACTTC.

The rearrangement joins TRBV9 to TRBJ2-1; no definite D call. The CDR3 consists of 13 residues. With 5 bases removed from V and 8 bases from J, the gap between germline ends came to 14 bases. Germline CDR1 reads SGDLS; CDR2 reads YYNGEE. The CDR3 loop is CASRAPALDEQFF. The DNA for the CDR3 is TGTGCCAGCAGGGCCCCCGCTTTGGATGAGCAGTTCTTC.

The chain couples TRBV29-1 to TRBJ2-2, with 9 bases matching TRBD2. V trimming: 6 bases; J trimming: 5 bases; junction bases outside the gene matches: 7. The CDR3 has 14 amino acids. Germline values: CDR1 SQVTM, CDR2 ANQGSEA. CDR3 loop: CSVAPGLATGELFF. CDR3 sequence (DNA): TGCAGCGTGGCCCCGGGACTAGCAACCGGGGAGCTGTTTTTT.

This sequence joins TRBV7-2 and TRBJ1-3; D call uncertain. This CDR3 is built from 15 residues. Germline V gene data show CDR1 as SGHTA and CDR2 as FQGNSA. V lost 5 bases to trimming and J lost 0 bases, with 11 bases between them. In nucleotides, the CDR3 is TGTGCCAGCAGCCGCGCAGGAAGCTCTGGAAACACCATATATTTT. Translation gives CASSRAGSSGNTIYF.

This clonotype came up a few times. J is TRBJ2-3 and V is TRBV20-1, with D maybe TRBD2 (6 bases). The V and J ends lost 0 bases and 4 bases respectively, with 17 bases between them. This CDR3 is built from 16 residues. Germline CDR1 is DFQATT and CDR2 is SNEGSKA (reference sequence). The CDR3 region has the DNA TGCAGTGCTAGAGATCTACTAGCTCTTATTGCAGATACGCAGTATTTT. It encodes CSARDLLALIADTQYF.

CDR3 residues: CASSCSFRDTTYEQYF. The CDR3 DNA reads TGTGCCAGCAGTTGTTCGTTCCGGGACACTACCTACGAGCAGTACTTC. V gene TRBV28 combines with J gene TRBJ2-5; weak D call: TRBD1 (6 bases). The DNA end is a closer match to TRBJ2-7, so the J assignment may be wrong. Germline assignment: CDR1 MDHEN and CDR2 SYDVKM. The CDR3 consists of 16 residues.

V gene TRBV7-2 combines with J gene TRBJ2-4; no clear D. The J call is doubtful: the DNA matches TRBJ2-7 better. The CDR3 length is 14 residues. Germline CDR1 reads SGHTA; CDR2 reads FQGNSA. This CDR3 reads CASSLRHWPYEQYF. CDR3 coding DNA: TGTGCCAGCAGCCTGAGGCACTGGCCCTACGAGCAGTACTTC.

The rearrangement uses TRBV6-5 and TRBJ2-5; no firm D call. Trimming took 11 bases from V and 7 from J, leaving 5 bases between them. Germline loops: CDR1 MNHEY, CDR2 SVGAGI. The CDR3 has 8 amino acids. The CDR3 DNA reads TGTGCCGTCGGGACCCAGTACTTC. Its protein product is CAVGTQYF.

Only a few counts were recorded for this clonotype. The chain uses TRBV4-2 and TRBJ2-7; D is unclear. CDR1 is LGHNA and CDR2 is YNFKEQ in the germline V gene. V shed 4 bases and J shed 5 bases, with 9 bases lying between them. The CDR3 covers 12 residues. Here the CDR3 reads CASSPSLNEQYF. The DNA of the CDR3 is TGTGCCAGCAGCCCGTCTTTAAACGAGCAGTACTTC.

The J gene is TRBJ2-1, the V gene TRBV7-2; maybe TRBD1 (5 bases). The germline V gene has CDR1 SGHTA and CDR2 FQGNSA. Trimming stripped 5 bases from V and 5 bases from J, with 10 bases between. The CDR3 is 13 residues long. The CDR3 protein is CASSTDSHNEQFF. CDR3 nucleotides: TGTGCCAGCAGCACTGACAGCCACAATGAGCAGTTCTTC.

This chain uses TRBV20-1 with TRBJ2-7, with 10 bases fitting TRBD2. The CDR3 spans 14 residues. The J segment lost 2 bases and the V segment lost 6 bases, leaving 7 bases of the junction unmatched. The germline gives CDR1 DFQATT, CDR2 SNEGSKA (reference sequence). This CDR3 is CSAAGTSDTYEQYF. DNA for the CDR3: TGCAGTGCGGCGGGGACTAGCGATACCTACGAGCAGTACTTC.

A few counts support this clonotype. The genes are TRBV20-1 and TRBJ2-3, with 7 nucleotides matching TRBD2. V lost 0 bases to trimming and J lost 3 bases; unmatched junction nucleotides: 6. The germline V gene encodes CDR1 DFQATT and CDR2 SNEGSKA (reference sequence). The CDR3 extends over 15 amino acids. For the CDR3, the DNA is TGCAGTGCTAGAGATGGGGACTACTATACAGATACGCAGTATTTT. This gives the protein CSARDGDYYTDTQYF.

V is TRBV7-2 and J is TRBJ1-2; perhaps TRBD1 as D (6 bases). The V gene lost 2 bases and the J gene lost 4 bases, with 14 bases spanning the gap. CDR1 is SGHTA, CDR2 FQGNSA, per germline. The CDR3 runs 15 residues. The CDR3 is CASSLIRGQAYGYTF. The CDR3 region has the DNA TGTGCCAGCAGCTTAATTCGGGGGCAGGCCTATGGCTACACCTTC.

For the CDR3, the DNA is TGCAGCGTTTCTGCGGGATTTCGAAACAAGGATGAGCAGTTCTTC. Protein sequence: CSVSAGFRNKDEQFF. The gene calls are TRBV29-1 and TRBJ2-1; weak D call: TRBD2 (6 bases). This CDR3 contains 15 residues. Between the trimmed V and J ends, which lost 5 bases and 8 bases, there was a span of 22 bases. Germline V lookup: CDR1 SQVTM, CDR2 ANQGSEA.

The genes are TRBV20-1 and TRBJ2-3, with D uncertain. The length of the CDR3 is 13 residues. Germline-derived CDR1 and CDR2 are DFQATT and SNEGSKA (reference sequence). V was clipped by 5 bases and J by 4 bases, with 13 bases between them. CDR3 coding DNA: TGCAGTGCTCTTATTGGCAGCCCAGATACGCAGTATTTT. This gives the protein CSALIGSPDTQYF.

The V and J genes are TRBV7-2 and TRBJ1-1; D perhaps matches TRBD1 (5 bases). Trimming took off 2 bases at V and 1 base at J, with 11 bases between the two ends. The CDR3 is 15 amino acids. From germline, CDR1 is SGHTA and CDR2 FQGNSA. CDR3 sequence (DNA): TGTGCCAGCAGCTTATGGGGGATTCAGAACACTGAAGCTTTCTTT. It encodes CASSLWGIQNTEAFF.

The chain uses TRBV20-1 and TRBJ1-5, with D perhaps TRBD1 (5 bases). This CDR3 contains 16 residues. V lost 1 base and J 6 bases, leaving 19 bases between the germline ends. Germline V gene data show CDR1 as DFQATT and CDR2 as SNEGSKA (reference sequence). CDR3 DNA sequence: TGCAGTGCTAGAGGGGGGGTTGGGGCCCGGGCTCAGCCCCAGCATTTT. It specifies CSARGGVGARAQPQHF.

The rearrangement uses TRBV7-9 and TRBJ2-5; D is unresolved. The CDR3 has 15 amino acids. Germline V gives CDR1 SEHNR, CDR2 FQNEAQ (reference sequence). Trimming took 1 base from V and 1 from J, leaving 10 bases between them. The CDR3 sequence: CASSLEGFSQETQYF. For the CDR3, the DNA is TGTGCCAGCAGCTTAGAGGGATTTTCCCAAGAGACCCAGTACTTC.

The rearrangement uses TRBV6-5 and TRBJ2-1, with 7 bases matching TRBD1. Trimming took 0 bases from V and 4 from J; bases not matched to a gene: 6. Germline V CDR1 and CDR2: MNHEY, SVGAGI. This CDR3 comprises 16 residues. The CDR3 loop is CASSYSATGKYNEQFF. The CDR3 DNA reads as TGTGCCAGCAGTTACTCGGCGACAGGGAAATACAATGAGCAGTTCTTC.

Comments on this clonotype: Compared with germline, one end of the junction differs, possibly owing to a read error. The rearrangement links TRBV7-2 to TRBJ2-7, with a weak D call TRBD2 (5 bases). CDR1 and CDR2 from the germline V gene are SGHTA and FQGNSA. The CDR3 runs to 15 residues. CDR3 sequence (DNA): TGTGTCAGCAGTTTATCCCCTCCTCGGGACTACGAGCAGTACTTC. Residues: CVSSLSPPRDYEQYF.

The genes are TRBV2 and TRBJ2-5, with D perhaps matching TRBD2 (5 bases). The CDR3 is 13 amino acids. Germline CDR1 SNHLY, CDR2 FYNNEI. Between the trimmed V and J ends, which lost 7 bases and 0 bases, there was a span of 9 bases. CDR3 in amino acids: CASNGEYQETQYF. The CDR3 DNA reads TGTGCCAGCAACGGGGAGTACCAAGAGACCCAGTACTTC.

Only a few counts were recorded for this clonotype. This sequence joins TRBV4-1 and TRBJ2-5, with 9 nucleotides matching TRBD2. There are 15 residues in the CDR3. Germline CDR1 MGHRA, CDR2 YSYEKL. V shed 1 base and J 2 bases; nucleotides not matched to a gene: 2. The CDR3 DNA is TGCGCCAGCAGCCAAGTCCTAGCGGGGCAAGAGACCCAGTACTTC. Protein: CASSQVLAGQETQYF.

The table lists this clonotype with a few counts. The gene calls are TRBV6-5 and TRBJ2-7; TRBD2 agrees at 12 bases. The CDR3 contains 16 residues. The trim removed 6 bases at V and 1 base at J, leaving 7 bases unmatched. The germline CDR1 and CDR2 sequences are MNHEY and SVGAGI. CDR3 in DNA: TGTGCCAGCAGCTTCAAGACTAGCGGGAGTTCCTACGAGCAGTACTTC. As protein: CASSFKTSGSSYEQYF.

The table lists this clonotype with a count of one. A much larger clone lies one base from this, so it may be a read error. The chain combines TRBV4-2 with TRBJ2-7, with 7 bases matching TRBD1. The CDR3 loop spans 16 amino acids. Germline V gives CDR1 LGHNA, CDR2 YNFKEQ. CDR3 DNA: TGTGCCAGCAACCAAGATCGGGGACAGCAAGCCTACGAGCAGTACTTC. Protein sequence: CASNQDRGQQAYEQYF.